The following is a TCR beta chain sequence with its context. What it binds is not known. The V end lost 8 bases, the J end lost 3 bases, and 17 bases lay between the germline ends. The CDR3 runs 14 residues. Germline V gene sequence: CDR1 MNHEY, CDR2 SMNVEV (reference sequence). The data were produced by immunoSEQ multiplex PCR, yet TCRdb's version contains in-frame clones alone and is incomplete. The table has tens of thousands of clones, 88% seen once. The data derive from a study of T cell responses to AZD1222 COVID-19 vaccine. Study-wide findings and caveats: Among the donors, most were white British and more were female, and clonal diversity was possibly underestimated.

The sample here was peripheral blood, taken on day 0 of MenACWY control vaccination. The sequence was collected from an adult in good health. The chain recombines TRBV27 with TRBJ2-7; D remains ambiguous. In DNA form, the CDR3 reads TGTGCCAGCCGCCCGGGCCCTAACCACTACGAGCAGTACTTC. Protein product: CASRPGPNHYEQYF.